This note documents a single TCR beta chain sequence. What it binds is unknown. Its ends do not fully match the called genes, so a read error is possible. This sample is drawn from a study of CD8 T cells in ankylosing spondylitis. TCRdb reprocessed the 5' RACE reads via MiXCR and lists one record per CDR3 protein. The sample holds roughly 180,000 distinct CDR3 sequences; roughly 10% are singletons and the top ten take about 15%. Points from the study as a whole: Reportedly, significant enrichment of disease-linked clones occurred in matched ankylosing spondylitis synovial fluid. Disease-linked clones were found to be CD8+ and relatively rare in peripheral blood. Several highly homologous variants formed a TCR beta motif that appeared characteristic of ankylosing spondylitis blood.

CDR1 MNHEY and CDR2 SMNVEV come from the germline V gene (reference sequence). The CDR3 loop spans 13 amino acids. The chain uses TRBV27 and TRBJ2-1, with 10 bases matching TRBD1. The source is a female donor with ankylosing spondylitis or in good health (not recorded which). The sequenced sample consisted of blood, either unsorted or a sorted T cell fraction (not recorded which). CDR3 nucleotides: TGTGCCGGTCCCGGGACAGGGGAGACTTTCGCCCTCTTC. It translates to CAGPGTGETFALF.